The sequence of this T cell receptor (beta chain) was determined in a study of cytomegalovirus exposure and HLA in healthy donors. Study-level points and caveats: The listing of roughly 160 TCR beta chains classed them as cytomegalovirus-associated.

In germline, CDR1 is SQVTM, CDR2 ANQGSEA. The length of the CDR3 is 15 residues. V was trimmed by 3 bases and J by 2 bases, leaving 14 bases between them. The PCR was carried out with 60 Vbeta primers and 13 Jbeta primers. Repertoires were generated with immunoSEQ multiplex PCR, while TCRdb's copy carries only in-frame clones and drops some. The sample holds 200,000 to 250,000 clones, around four fifths seen once. This clone was counted a few times. What it binds is unknown. Sequenced input: PBMCs. The sequence derives from a male donor in good health and CMV-seronegative. The gene calls are TRBV29-1 and TRBJ2-1, with TRBD2 as a possible D gene (6 bases). The CDR3 spells CSVDLGGNTYNEQFF. As DNA, the CDR3 is TGCAGCGTTGATTTGGGCGGGAATACCTACAATGAGCAGTTCTTC.